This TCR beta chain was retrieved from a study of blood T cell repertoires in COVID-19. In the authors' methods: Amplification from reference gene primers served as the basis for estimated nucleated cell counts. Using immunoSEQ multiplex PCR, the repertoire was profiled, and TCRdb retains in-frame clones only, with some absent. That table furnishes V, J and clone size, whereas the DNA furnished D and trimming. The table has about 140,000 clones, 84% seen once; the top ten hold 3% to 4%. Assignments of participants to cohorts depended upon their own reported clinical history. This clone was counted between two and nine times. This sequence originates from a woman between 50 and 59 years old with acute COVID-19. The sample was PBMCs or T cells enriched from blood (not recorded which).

The CDR3 loop reads CASSEASGYTF. CDR3 DNA sequence: TGTGCCAGCAGTGAGGCTTCTGGCTACACCTTC. The chain links TRBV6-2 or TRBV6-3 to TRBJ1-2, with no clear D. CDR1 is MNHEY, CDR2 SVGEGT, per germline. The CDR3 totals 11 residues. The ends were cut back, 5 bases at V and 7 bases at J, with 8 bases in the middle.